Each of the 5 T cell receptor beta chains below was sequenced from the same sample in a study of immune evolution from preneoplasia to lung adenocarcinoma. Clones were read by immunoSEQ multiplex PCR, and TCRdb kept only the in-frame ones, dropping some. Among about 5,000 clones, less than 90% were seen once, and the ten largest hold more than 3%. Material: FFPE adjacent normal lung tissue. These receptors were collected from a person aged 70 to 79 with lung adenocarcinoma.

This chain connects TRBV19 to TRBJ1-2; 7 positions agree with TRBD1. Per the germline V gene, CDR1 is LNHDA and CDR2 is SQIVND (reference sequence). J lost 7 bases, V lost 5 bases, and 10 bases had no gene match. This CDR3 has 14 residues. CDR3 sequence reads: CASSPGPTGSGYTF. The CDR3 region has the DNA TGTGCCAGTAGTCCAGGGCCGACAGGGAGTGGCTACACCTTC.

The rearrangement uses TRBV6-6 and TRBJ1-5; unclear D gene. V was clipped by 2 bases and J by 5 bases, with 13 bases between them. The CDR3 is 15 amino acids. The germline V gene encodes CDR1 MNHNY and CDR2 SVGAGI (reference sequence). CDR3 sequence reads: CASSYRAANDQPQHF. The CDR3 DNA follows: TGTGCCAGCAGTTACCGTGCCGCCAACGATCAGCCCCAGCATTTT.

The V call is TRBV19, the J call TRBJ2-7, with D possibly matching TRBD2 (5 bases). With 3 bases removed from V and 3 bases from J, the gap between germline ends came to 15 bases. This CDR3 is 15 amino acids long. Looked up from germline, CDR1 is LNHDA and CDR2 is SQIVND (reference sequence). The CDR3 region is CASSMEATTLYEQYF. CDR3 nucleotides: TGTGCCAGTAGTATGGAGGCGACTACCCTCTACGAGCAGTACTTC.

CDR3 sequence reads: CAWRKRGAFYEQYF. The CDR3 bases are TGTGCCTGGAGAAAGCGGGGGGCGTTTTACGAGCAGTACTTC. V is TRBV30 and J is TRBJ2-7; TRBD2 matches at 9 bases. This CDR3 has 14 amino acids. J lost 4 bases, V lost 3 bases, and 7 bases had no gene match. CDR1 GTSNPN and CDR2 SVGIG come from the germline V gene (reference sequence).

This clone was seen only a few times. The chain recombines TRBV6-5 with TRBJ2-1; unclear D gene. The CDR3 is made up of 10 amino acids. V was pared by 4 bases and J by 6 bases, with 1 base between. Germline V gene lookup returns CDR1 MNHEY and CDR2 SVGAGI. The CDR3 reads CASSSNEQFF. The CDR3 DNA reads TGTGCCAGCAGTTCCAATGAGCAGTTCTTC.